This TCR beta chain was found in a study of T cell responses to AZD1222 COVID-19 vaccine. About the study: Pooled together were second doses at about 4 or about 12 weeks.

Sequencing used immunoSEQ multiplex PCR; TCRdb keeps in-frame clones, though not all of them. The sample yields some 130,000 clones, 84% seen once. Trimming removed 8 bases from V and 3 bases from J; junction bases left unmatched: 3. The CDR3 has 13 amino acids. From germline, CDR1 is ENHRY and CDR2 SYGVKD. This clone was detected only a few times. Its antigen is unidentified. The study's findings and limits: There were vaccine-associated CD4 TCRs across spike, dominant at 160-218 and 743-854.

This receptor was obtained from an adult in good health. J is TRBJ2-3 and V is TRBV10-3, with 9 bases that match TRBD1. Material: peripheral blood, obtained on day 0 of AZD1222 vaccination. In DNA form, the CDR3 reads TGTGCCATCCGGACAGGGGATACAGATACGCAGTATTTT. Its protein is CAIRTGDTDTQYF.